These T cell receptor beta chains were read from a single sample in a study of blood T cell repertoires in COVID-19. The table came from immunoSEQ multiplex PCR; TCRdb's copy has only in-frame clones and leaves some out. This table holds around 210,000 clones, 70% to 85% found once. The sample taken for sequencing was peripheral blood. The receptor source for this set is a woman older than 75 with COVID-19, enrolled during active disease. CDR3s include the opening cysteine and the closing phenylalanine or tryptophan. A D gene is named only where the DNA matches it firmly. Clone size is not always given. Where it is, it says once, few, many or a class for expanded clones.

v_call: TRBV5-4
clone_size: NA
j_call: TRBJ2-7
d_call: TRBD1
cdr3_nt: TGTGCCAGCAGCTTGGGAAGGACAGGGGGCGAGCAGTACTTC
cdr3_aa: CASSLGRTGGEQYF

v_call: TRBV24-1
clone_size: once
j_call: TRBJ2-3
d_call: NA
cdr3_nt: TGTGCCACCAGTGACCCCAGACCGGGTCTAGATAGCACAGATACGCAGTATTTT
cdr3_aa: CATSDPRPGLDSTDTQYF

v_call: TRBV3-1/TRBV3-2
clone_size: NA
j_call: TRBJ1-6
d_call: TRBD1
cdr3_nt: TGTGCCAGCAGCCAAGGGGGACAGGGGAGTAATTCACCCCTCCACTTT
cdr3_aa: CASSQGGQGSNSPLHF

v_call: TRBV10-3
clone_size: few
j_call: TRBJ1-1
d_call: NA
cdr3_nt: TGTGCCATCAGCCGCGGAGGACAGAAGAATGAAGCTTTCTTT
cdr3_aa: CAISRGGQKNEAFF

v_call: TRBV7-9
clone_size: NA
j_call: TRBJ1-2
d_call: NA
cdr3_nt: TGTGCCAGCAGCTTAATGGGAGCCGCTGACTATGGCTACACCTTC
cdr3_aa: CASSLMGAADYGYTF

v_call: TRBV4-1
clone_size: NA
j_call: TRBJ1-4
d_call: NA
cdr3_nt: TGCGCCAGCAGCCATTTACAGGGTGAACTGTTTTTT
cdr3_aa: CASSHLQGELFF

v_call: TRBV19
clone_size: NA
j_call: TRBJ1-1
d_call: NA
cdr3_nt: TGTGCCAGTAGTATACGCAGGGAGGGAAGCACTGAAGCTTTCTTT
cdr3_aa: CASSIRREGSTEAFF

v_call: TRBV5-6
clone_size: NA
j_call: TRBJ1-1
d_call: TRBD1
cdr3_nt: TGTGCCAGCAGACCCAGGGGGCCGGAGAACACTGAAGCTTTCTTT
cdr3_aa: CASRPRGPENTEAFF

v_call: TRBV18
clone_size: NA
j_call: TRBJ1-1
d_call: NA
cdr3_nt: TGTGCCAGCTCATCGGACATGAACACTGAAGCTTTCTTT
cdr3_aa: CASSSDMNTEAFF

v_call: TRBV7-2
clone_size: NA
j_call: TRBJ2-6
d_call: NA
cdr3_nt: TGTGCCAGCAGCTTAGGACTCACTCCGGGGGCCAACGTCCTGACTTTC
cdr3_aa: CASSLGLTPGANVLTF

v_call: TRBV7-9
clone_size: many
j_call: TRBJ1-3
d_call: NA
cdr3_nt: TGTGCCAGCAGGCATAAGGAGAGCGGTAGTTCTGGAAACACCATATATTTT
cdr3_aa: CASRHKESGSSGNTIYF

v_call: TRBV5-4
clone_size: NA
j_call: TRBJ2-3
d_call: TRBD2
cdr3_nt: TGTGCCAGCAGTACGGGGGGTTCTAGCACAGATACGCAGTATTTT
cdr3_aa: CASSTGGSSTDTQYF

v_call: TRBV7-3
clone_size: NA
j_call: TRBJ2-1
d_call: TRBD1
cdr3_nt: TGTGCCAGCAGCTTAGGGACAGGGGGCAATGAGCAGTTCTTC
cdr3_aa: CASSLGTGGNEQFF

v_call: TRBV6-5
clone_size: NA
j_call: TRBJ1-2
d_call: NA
cdr3_nt: TGTGCCAGCACTACAGGGATCTCGGGCTACACCTTC
cdr3_aa: CASTTGISGYTF

v_call: TRBV4-2
clone_size: few
j_call: TRBJ2-2
d_call: TRBD2
cdr3_nt: TGTGCCAGCAGCACAATCCCGGGACTAGCGGACAGGGAGCTGTTTTTT
cdr3_aa: CASSTIPGLADRELFF

v_call: TRBV28
clone_size: NA
j_call: TRBJ1-1
d_call: NA
cdr3_nt: TGTGCCAGCAGTTTGAGGGGGGGAGCGAACACTGAAGCTTTCTTT
cdr3_aa: CASSLRGGANTEAFF

v_call: TRBV5-4
clone_size: NA
j_call: TRBJ2-3
d_call: TRBD2
cdr3_nt: TGTGCCAGCAGTATGCGGGGGGCCAGGGATACGCAGTATTTT
cdr3_aa: CASSMRGARDTQYF

v_call: TRBV2
clone_size: once
j_call: TRBJ1-1
d_call: NA
cdr3_nt: TGTGCCAGCAGGGACCCCAGGGCGGTCACTGAAGCTTTCTTT
cdr3_aa: CASRDPRAVTEAFF

v_call: TRBV7-9
clone_size: once
j_call: TRBJ1-2
d_call: NA
cdr3_nt: TGTGCCAGCAGCCCACAGGGCTTGTATGGCTACACCTTC
cdr3_aa: CASSPQGLYGYTF

v_call: TRBV7-6
clone_size: NA
j_call: TRBJ1-4
d_call: NA
cdr3_nt: TGTGCCAGCAGCCCTAGAAATCGCGGGGGGCGATCCTTCAATGAAAAACTGTTTTTT
cdr3_aa: CASSPRNRGGRSFNEKLFF

v_call: TRBV5-4
clone_size: NA
j_call: TRBJ2-7
d_call: NA
cdr3_nt: TGTGCCAGCAGCTTTAGTCCGGGGGAGAGCTCCTACGAGCAGTACTTC
cdr3_aa: CASSFSPGESSYEQYF

v_call: TRBV5-1
clone_size: NA
j_call: TRBJ1-5
d_call: TRBD1
cdr3_nt: TGCGCCAGCAGTCCCGGGACAGGGTCCCTTAATCAGCCCCAGCATTTT
cdr3_aa: CASSPGTGSLNQPQHF